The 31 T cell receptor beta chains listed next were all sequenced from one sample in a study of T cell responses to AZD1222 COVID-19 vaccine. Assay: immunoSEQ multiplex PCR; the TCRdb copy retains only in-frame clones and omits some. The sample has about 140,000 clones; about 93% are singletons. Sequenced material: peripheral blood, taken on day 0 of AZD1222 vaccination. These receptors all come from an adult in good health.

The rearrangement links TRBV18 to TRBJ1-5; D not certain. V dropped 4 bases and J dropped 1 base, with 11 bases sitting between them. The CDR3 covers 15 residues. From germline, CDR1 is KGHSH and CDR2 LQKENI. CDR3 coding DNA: TGTGCCAGCTCACGTGAGGGAATAAGCAATCAGCCCCAGCATTTT. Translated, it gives CASSREGISNQPQHF.

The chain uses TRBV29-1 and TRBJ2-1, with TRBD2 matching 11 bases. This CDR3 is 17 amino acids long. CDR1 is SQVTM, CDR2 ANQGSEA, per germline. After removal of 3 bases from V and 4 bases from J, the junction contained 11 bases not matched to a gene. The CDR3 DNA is TGCAGCGTTGAGAGAAGTCTAGCGGGAGGTCGGTACAATGAGCAGTTCTTC. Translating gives CSVERSLAGGRYNEQFF.

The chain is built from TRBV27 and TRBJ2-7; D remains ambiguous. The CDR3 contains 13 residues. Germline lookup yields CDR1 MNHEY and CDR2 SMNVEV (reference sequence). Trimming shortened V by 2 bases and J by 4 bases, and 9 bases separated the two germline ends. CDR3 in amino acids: CASSLKGRYEQYF. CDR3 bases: TGTGCCAGCAGTTTAAAGGGCCGTTACGAGCAGTACTTC.

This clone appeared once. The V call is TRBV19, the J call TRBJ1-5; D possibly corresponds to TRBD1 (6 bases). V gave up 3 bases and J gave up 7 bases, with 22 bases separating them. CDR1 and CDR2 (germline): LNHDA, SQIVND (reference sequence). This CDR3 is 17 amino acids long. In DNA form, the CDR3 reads TGTGCCAGTAGTATGACAGGTTACGGGCAAGATTTGCAGCCCCAGCATTTT. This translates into CASSMTGYGQDLQPQHF.

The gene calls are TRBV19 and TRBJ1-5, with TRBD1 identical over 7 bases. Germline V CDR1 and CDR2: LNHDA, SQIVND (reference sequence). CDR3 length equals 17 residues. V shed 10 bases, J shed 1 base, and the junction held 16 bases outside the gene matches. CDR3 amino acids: CATSDGGQSRSNQPQHF. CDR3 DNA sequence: TGTGCCACTTCCGACGGGGGACAGTCCAGAAGCAATCAGCCCCAGCATTTT.

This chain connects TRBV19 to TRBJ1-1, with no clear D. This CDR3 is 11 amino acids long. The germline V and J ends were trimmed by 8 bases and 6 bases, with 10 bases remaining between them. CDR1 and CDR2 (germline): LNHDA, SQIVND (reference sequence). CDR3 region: CASLRAAEAFF. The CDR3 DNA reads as TGTGCCAGTCTTAGGGCGGCTGAAGCTTTCTTT.

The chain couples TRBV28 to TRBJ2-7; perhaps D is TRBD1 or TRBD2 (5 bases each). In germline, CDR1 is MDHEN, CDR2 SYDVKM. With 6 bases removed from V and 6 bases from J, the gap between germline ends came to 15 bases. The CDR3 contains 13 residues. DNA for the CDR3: TGTGCCAGCAGAGGGACGGCGTCGGTCGAGCAGTACTTC. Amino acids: CASRGTASVEQYF.

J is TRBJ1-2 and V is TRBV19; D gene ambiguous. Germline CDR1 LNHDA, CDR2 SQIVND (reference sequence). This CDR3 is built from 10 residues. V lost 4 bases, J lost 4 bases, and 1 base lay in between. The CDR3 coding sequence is TGTGCCAGTAGTACCTATGGCTACACCTTC. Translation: CASSTYGYTF.

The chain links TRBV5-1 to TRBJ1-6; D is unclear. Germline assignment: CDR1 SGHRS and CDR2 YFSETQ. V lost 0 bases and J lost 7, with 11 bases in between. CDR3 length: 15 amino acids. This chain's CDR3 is CASSLAAEPNSPLHF. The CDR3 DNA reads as TGCGCCAGCAGCTTGGCGGCAGAGCCAAATTCACCCCTCCACTTT. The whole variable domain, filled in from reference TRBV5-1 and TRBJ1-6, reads KAGVTQTPRYLIKTRGQQVTLSCSPISGHRSVSWYQQTPGQGLQFLFEYFSETQRNKGNFPGRFSGRQFSNSRSEMNVSTLELGDSALYLCASSLAAEPNSPLHFGNGTRLTVT.

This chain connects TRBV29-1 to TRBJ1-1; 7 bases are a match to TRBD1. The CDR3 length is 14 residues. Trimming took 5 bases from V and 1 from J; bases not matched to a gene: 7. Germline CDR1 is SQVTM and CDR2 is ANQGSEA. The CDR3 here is CSVPKQGRNTEAFF. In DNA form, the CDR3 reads TGCAGCGTTCCAAAACAGGGGCGGAACACTGAAGCTTTCTTT.

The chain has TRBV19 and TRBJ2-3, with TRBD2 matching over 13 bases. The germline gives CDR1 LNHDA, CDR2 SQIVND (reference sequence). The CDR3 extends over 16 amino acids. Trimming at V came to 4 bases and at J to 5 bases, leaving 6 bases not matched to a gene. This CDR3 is CASSKGLAGTRDTQYF. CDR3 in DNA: TGTGCCAGTAGTAAGGGACTAGCGGGAACCAGAGATACGCAGTATTTT.

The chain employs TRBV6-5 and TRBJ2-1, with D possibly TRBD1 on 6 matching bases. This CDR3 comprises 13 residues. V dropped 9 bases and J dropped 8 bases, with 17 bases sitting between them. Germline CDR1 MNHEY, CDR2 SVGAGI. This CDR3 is CASGGREPHEQFF. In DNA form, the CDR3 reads TGTGCCAGTGGGGGCAGGGAACCTCATGAGCAGTTCTTC.

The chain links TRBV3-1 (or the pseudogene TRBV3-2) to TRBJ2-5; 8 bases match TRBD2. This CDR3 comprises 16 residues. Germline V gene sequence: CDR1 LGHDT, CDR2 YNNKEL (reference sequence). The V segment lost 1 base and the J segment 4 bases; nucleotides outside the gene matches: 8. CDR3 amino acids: CASSQGVSGRGETQYF. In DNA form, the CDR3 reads TGTGCCAGCAGCCAAGGGGTCAGCGGGAGAGGAGAGACCCAGTACTTC.

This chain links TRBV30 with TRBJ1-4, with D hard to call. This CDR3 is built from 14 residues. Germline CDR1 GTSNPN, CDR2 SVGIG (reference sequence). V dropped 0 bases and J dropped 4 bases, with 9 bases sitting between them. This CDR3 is CAWSVLGFNEKLFF. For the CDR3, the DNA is TGTGCCTGGAGTGTTTTGGGGTTTAATGAAAAACTGTTTTTT.

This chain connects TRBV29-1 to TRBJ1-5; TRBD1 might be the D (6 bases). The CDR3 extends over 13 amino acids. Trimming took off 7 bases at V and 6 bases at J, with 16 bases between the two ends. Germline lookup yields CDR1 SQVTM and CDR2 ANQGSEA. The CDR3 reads CSAVAGGGQPQHF. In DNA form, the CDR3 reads TGCAGCGCCGTGGCCGGGGGCGGTCAGCCCCAGCATTTT. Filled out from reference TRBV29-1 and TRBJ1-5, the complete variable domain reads SAVISQKPSRDICQRGTSLTIQCQVDSQVTMMFWYRQQPGQSLTLIATANQGSEATYESGFVIDKFPISRPNLTFSTLTVSNMSPEDSSIYLCSAVAGGGQPQHFGDGTRLSIL.

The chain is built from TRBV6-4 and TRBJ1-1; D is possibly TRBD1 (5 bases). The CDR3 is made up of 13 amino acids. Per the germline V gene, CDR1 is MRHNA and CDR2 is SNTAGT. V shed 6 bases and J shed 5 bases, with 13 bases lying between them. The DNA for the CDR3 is TGTGCCAGCAGCCCCAGGGAGGGGACTGAAGCTTTCTTT. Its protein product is CASSPREGTEAFF.

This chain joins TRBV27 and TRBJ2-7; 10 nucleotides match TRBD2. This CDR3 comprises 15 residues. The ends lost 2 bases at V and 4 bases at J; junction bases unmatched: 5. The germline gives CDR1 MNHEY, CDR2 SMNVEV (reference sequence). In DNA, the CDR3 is TGTGCCAGCAGTTTACAGGGGACTAGCGAATACGAGCAGTACTTC. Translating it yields CASSLQGTSEYEQYF.

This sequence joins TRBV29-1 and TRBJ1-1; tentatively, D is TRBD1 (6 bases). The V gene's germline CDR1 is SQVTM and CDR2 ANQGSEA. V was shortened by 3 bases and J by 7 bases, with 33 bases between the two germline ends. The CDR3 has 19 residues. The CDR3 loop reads CSVESDSFVTGEHYGEAFF. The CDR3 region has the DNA TGCAGCGTTGAGTCGGACAGTTTTGTTACTGGAGAACACTACGGTGAAGCTTTCTTT.

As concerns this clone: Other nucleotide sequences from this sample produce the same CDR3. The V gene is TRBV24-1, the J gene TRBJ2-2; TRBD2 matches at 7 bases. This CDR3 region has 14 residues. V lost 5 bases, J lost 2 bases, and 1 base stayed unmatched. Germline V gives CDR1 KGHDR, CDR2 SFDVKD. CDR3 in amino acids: CATSGGSNTGELFF. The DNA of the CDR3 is TGTGCCACCAGTGGCGGGAGTAACACCGGGGAGCTGTTTTTT.

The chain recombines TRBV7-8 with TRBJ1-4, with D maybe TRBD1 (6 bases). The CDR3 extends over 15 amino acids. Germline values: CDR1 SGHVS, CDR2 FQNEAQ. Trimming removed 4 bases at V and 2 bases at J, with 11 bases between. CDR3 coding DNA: TGTGCCAGCAGCTCCCGGACAGCCACTAATGAAAAACTGTTTTTT. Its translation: CASSSRTATNEKLFF.

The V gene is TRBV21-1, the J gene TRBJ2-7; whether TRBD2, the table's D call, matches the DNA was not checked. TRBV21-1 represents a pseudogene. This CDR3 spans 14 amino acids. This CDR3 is CASSNPCGRYEQYF. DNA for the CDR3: TGTGCCAGCAGCAACCCTTGCGGGAGGTACGAGCAGTACTTC.

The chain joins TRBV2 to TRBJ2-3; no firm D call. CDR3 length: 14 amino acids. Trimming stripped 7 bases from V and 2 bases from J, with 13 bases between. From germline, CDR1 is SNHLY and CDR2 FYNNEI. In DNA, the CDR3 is TGTGCCAGCAATAGACAATTTTACACAGATACGCAGTATTTT. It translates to CASNRQFYTDTQYF.

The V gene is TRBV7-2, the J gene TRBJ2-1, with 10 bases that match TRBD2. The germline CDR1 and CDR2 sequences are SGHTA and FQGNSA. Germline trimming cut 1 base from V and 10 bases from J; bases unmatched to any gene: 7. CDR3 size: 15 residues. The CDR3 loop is CASSLVGAGGQEQFF. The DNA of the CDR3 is TGTGCCAGCAGCTTAGTCGGAGCGGGAGGGCAAGAGCAGTTCTTC.

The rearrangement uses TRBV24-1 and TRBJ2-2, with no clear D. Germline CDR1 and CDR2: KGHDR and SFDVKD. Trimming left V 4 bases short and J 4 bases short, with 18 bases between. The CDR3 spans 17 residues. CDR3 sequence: CATSEYHPGKRTGELFF. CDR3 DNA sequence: TGTGCCACCAGTGAGTACCACCCGGGCAAACGCACCGGGGAGCTGTTTTTT.

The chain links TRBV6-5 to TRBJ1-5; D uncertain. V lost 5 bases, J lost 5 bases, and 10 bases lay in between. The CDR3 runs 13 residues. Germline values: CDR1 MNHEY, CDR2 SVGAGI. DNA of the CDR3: TGTGCCAGCAGTCCAAGGGAGGATCAGCCCCAGCATTTT. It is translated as CASSPREDQPQHF.

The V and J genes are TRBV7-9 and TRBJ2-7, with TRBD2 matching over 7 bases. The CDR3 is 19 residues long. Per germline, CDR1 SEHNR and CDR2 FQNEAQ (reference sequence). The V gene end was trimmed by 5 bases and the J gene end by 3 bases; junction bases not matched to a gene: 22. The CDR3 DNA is TGTGCCAGCAGCCCCCGGGAGGAGTCCGGCGCGTTTGGAGTCTACGAGCAGTACTTC. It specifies CASSPREESGAFGVYEQYF.

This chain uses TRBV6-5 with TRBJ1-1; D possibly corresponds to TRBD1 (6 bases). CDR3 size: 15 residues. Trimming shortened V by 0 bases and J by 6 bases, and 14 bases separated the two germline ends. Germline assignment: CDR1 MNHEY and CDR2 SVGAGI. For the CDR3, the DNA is TGTGCCAGCAGTTACTCTCTGGGGGGCGCGGCTGAAGCTTTCTTT. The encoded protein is CASSYSLGGAAEAFF.

The CDR3 coding sequence is TGTGCCAGCAGCTTGGACATCAACATGAACACTGAAGCTTTCTTT. It yields the protein CASSLDINMNTEAFF. The rearrangement uses TRBV5-4 and TRBJ1-1; D not resolved. CDR1 is SGHNT and CDR2 is YYREEE in the germline V gene (reference sequence). Trimming pared 0 bases from V and 0 bases from J, leaving 9 bases between. This CDR3 has 15 amino acids.

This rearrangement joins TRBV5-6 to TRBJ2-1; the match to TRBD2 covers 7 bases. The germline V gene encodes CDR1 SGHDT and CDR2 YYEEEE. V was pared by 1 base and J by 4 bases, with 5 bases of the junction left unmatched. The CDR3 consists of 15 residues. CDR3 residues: CASSLWPSGYNEQFF. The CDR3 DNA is TGTGCCAGCAGCTTGTGGCCTAGCGGTTACAATGAGCAGTTCTTC.

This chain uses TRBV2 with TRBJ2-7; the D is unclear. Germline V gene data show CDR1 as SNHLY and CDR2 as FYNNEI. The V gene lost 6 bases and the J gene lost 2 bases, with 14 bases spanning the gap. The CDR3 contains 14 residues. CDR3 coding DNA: TGTGCCAGCAGACCTTGGACGGATGCCTACGAGCAGTACTTC. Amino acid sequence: CASRPWTDAYEQYF.

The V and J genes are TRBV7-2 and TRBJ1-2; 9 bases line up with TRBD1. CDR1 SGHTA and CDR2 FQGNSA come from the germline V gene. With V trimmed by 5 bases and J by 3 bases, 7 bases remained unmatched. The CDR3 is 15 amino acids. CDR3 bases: TGTGCCAGCAGCAGACAGGGGGATAACGACTATGGCTACACCTTC. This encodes CASSRQGDNDYGYTF.